The sequence of this T cell receptor beta chain was determined in a study of cytomegalovirus exposure and HLA in healthy donors (dated by TCRdb to about 2017). At the level of the whole study: In an earlier analysis of several hundred of the donors, 250 to 350 Gb of sequence data and 90 million to 120 million unique TCR beta sequences from about 179 million T cells were reported. All discovery cohort repertoires had been generated on a single sequencing platform. A handful of DR-DQ haplotypes were handled as single units for association and clustering because linkage in the cohort was strong. The study profiled the T cell repertoires of 666 subjects by immunosequencing and related them to cytomegalovirus serostatus. The number of typed donors differed by locus: about 620-640 for A, B, C, DRB1 and DQB1; some 500 for DQA1; approximately 600 for DPA1; and approximately 450 for DPB1. The aim of the study was to test whether cataloging public T cell receptors could identify signatures of past pathogen exposure. A later genetic analysis used genome-wide SNP genotypes for about 60% of the roughly 700 donors, treating that subset as a discovery cohort. The genetic ancestry cluster associated with self-reported Caucasian donors included 81% of the roughly 410 genotyped donors. In the later analysis, no new phenotypic data were used to find candidate immune exposures; instead, reliance was placed on TCR beta sequences and their occurrence across donors. Roughly 300 gigabases of sequencing data and approximately 85 million unique TCR sequences were included in an early release covering roughly 600 HLA-typed donors. High-throughput TCR immunosequencing, statistical association of individual TCRs with disease status, and machine learning were combined to predict cytomegalovirus infection status. Across around 400 genotyped donors of the cohort, an average of roughly 230,000 unique TCR beta nucleotide sequences per donor were sequenced, and approximately 17% of those sequences were non-productive. Both class I and class II loci were covered by HLA typing, at four-digit resolution. A later analysis re-examined previously published TCR beta repertoires from 600 to 700 donors and added high-resolution HLA genotyping to investigate patterns of TCR occurrence. Besides the first cohort of approximately 670 subjects, a separate validation cohort made up of some 110 different subjects was used. An earlier analysis of roughly 600 of the donors used high-throughput TCR beta sequencing to judge whether each TCR beta V gene segment behaved as functional or pseudogenic. Alongside the repertoire data, information on donor age, sex, ethnicity and CMV serostatus was compiled.

The library was built by means of the immunoSEQ multiplex PCR assay. A mixture of 60 forward primers for TCR Vbeta segments and 13 reverse primers for TCR Jbeta segments was used in the multiplex PCR. The CDR3 region of rearranged TCR beta genes was amplified from genomic DNA by a multiplex PCR assay. The Illumina HiSeq System was used to sequence the amplified TCR beta libraries as 87-base-pair reads. As for the authors' bioinformatics: Across the 670 or so repertoires, a later analysis counted approximately 83 million unique TCR beta chains, approximately 12 million of which were shared by at least two donors. A nearest-neighbor algorithm error-corrected the raw reads and collapsed the reads into unique sequences, merging closely related sequences to remove PCR and sequencing errors. V, D and J gene segments were assigned by aligning CDR3 sequences to IMGT reference sequences. For a sequence to be retained, a match of at least six nucleotides was required to both a V gene segment and a J gene segment. Rearrangements were called productive when the CDR3 lacked stop codons and stayed in frame with V and J; all others were non-productive. CDR3 was defined according to IMGT convention as the region running from the second conserved V-encoded cysteine to the conserved J-encoded phenylalanine. In an earlier analysis of roughly 610 of the donors, sequences lacking an unambiguous match to a single V gene segment were excluded. In an earlier analysis of some 590 of the donors, a V segment was called functional when productive rearrangements were above 56.7%, and segregating when the standard deviation between donors exceeded 5%. A statistical classification framework was developed to diagnose cytomegalovirus status using the catalog of TCR beta chain sequences. A later analysis assigned V and J genes by comparing TCR nucleotide sequences with IMGT/GENE-DB human TR gene sequences. The TCRdist pipeline was used in a later analysis to assign CDR3 sequences and most-parsimonious VDJ recombination scenarios. In a later analysis, every TCR beta chain was defined by the combination of its CDR3 amino acid sequence and its V-gene family, and reads without a unique V-gene family were dropped. A later analysis removed several hundred highly shared, low-generation-probability nucleotide sequences to deal with suspected cross-contamination and a sequencing artifact. In a later analysis, a clonal expansion index for each public chain was calculated from normalized within-repertoire ranks of inferred template counts. Generation probabilities in a later analysis came from a VDJ recombination model fitted to out-of-frame rearrangements, and those results were checked against IGoR. In a later analysis, TCR-TCR, TCR-HLA and TCR-CMV co-occurrence was scored with hypergeometric tests, and a repertoire-size bias correction was applied to TCR pairs. To estimate false discovery rates, a later analysis permuted the HLA or CMV assignments 20 times. In a later analysis, co-occurring TCRs were grouped using DBSCAN, with TCRdist sequence similarity added in when clustering inside HLA-allele-positive subsets. Co-occurrence clustering excluded repertoires with fewer than 30,000 or more than 120,000 public chains, plus five with anomalous nucleotide sharing. TCRdb stores this immuneACCESS table with in-frame sequences only. Part of the clones is absent; in the studies checked, under half of the shortfall reflects unresolved V genes, and no reason is known for the rest. V, J and clone size are those of that table, while D and trimming were read from the DNA. This sample gives about 140,000 clones in total; around three quarters of them show up just once. Of the sample, about 1% is held by the ten largest clones.

In its sample, this clone was seen a few times. This clone's antigen is unknown. Per-nucleotide qualities are absent, and no much larger clonotype sits a single base away. Via the germline V gene (reference sequence), CDR1 is LNHDA and CDR2 SQIVND. Trimming removed 9 bases from V and 0 bases from J, leaving 15 bases between the germline ends. The CDR3 covers 15 residues, taking in both the cysteine and the phenylalanine. The sequence is cut down to CDR3 DNA, 45 bases in frame from base 1. In total, around 600 healthy bone marrow donors made up the cohort. At the time of sampling, every cohort member was nominally healthy, though immune exposures that went unrecorded were likely present. The donor tested CMV seronegative and was one of the 352 seronegative cohort members. Every donor gave a peripheral blood sample, and the peripheral blood mononuclear cells from that sample were used for TCR beta sequencing. Genomic DNA was extracted from the blood cell samples with the Qiagen DNeasy Blood Extraction Kit.

What the study reported, not specific to this receptor: Because counts were too low, seventeen rarely observed V segments, including chromosome 9 orphons, were left out of the earlier analysis of approximately 580 of the donors. According to the authors, the approach could potentially be generalized to other disease states and immunological phenotypes. Presence/absence analyses assumed roughly uniform sequencing depth across donors, an assumption that may not hold. In an earlier analysis of 587 of the donors, most TCR beta V segments appeared in productive rearrangements about 87% or about 30% of the time, broadly matching IMGT annotations. In this cohort, only TCR beta chains were sequenced, and detectable features were limited by the absence of alpha or paired-chain data. In a later analysis, HLA-associated TCR beta chains were found to be more clonally expanded and to have lower generation probabilities than equally common non-associated chains. Correlated functional status among segregating V segments might reflect linkage disequilibrium, but an unknown experimental factor could not be ruled out. Cytomegalovirus status was reported to be diagnosed by the classifier with high specificity and sensitivity in both the original and validation cohorts. HLA typing was unavailable for some donors at each locus, so association tests used only the typed subset. According to a later analysis, TCR association rates differed among HLA loci, with DRB1 alleles showing the most associated TCRs and HLA-C alleles showing the fewest. According to a later genetic analysis, donors in an Asian-associated ancestry cluster had fewer N-insertions in productive TCRs than the approximately 610-donor mean. A further reported finding was that TCR beta sequences accurately predicted the HLA-A and HLA-B alleles for most subjects in the first cohort. Several of the top co-occurrence clusters appeared to be linked to parvovirus B19, influenza, CMV and Epstein-Barr virus, according to a later analysis. The study gave a list of 150 to 200 TCR beta chains associated with cytomegalovirus. When HLA alleles, especially DR and DQ, strongly co-occurred, attributing TCR associations to individual alleles was difficult. Some IMGT-functional V segments, including TRBV6-2 and TRBV6-3, could not be distinguished by the 87-base-pair reads and were therefore excluded. Most CMV-associated TCR beta chains appeared to be HLA-restricted in a later analysis, and the HLA associations seemed to be driven largely by CMV exposure. In vitro tests confirmed that a few of the cytomegalovirus-associated TCR beta chains recognize cytomegalovirus antigens. Across donors, most TCR sequences were observed very rarely, whereas some public TCRs were present in many individuals. At a false discovery rate of 0.05, a later analysis linked some 18,000 TCR beta sequences to specific HLA alleles. For the cohort, immune exposure information was limited to CMV serostatus. V-gene and J-gene trimming of TCR beta chains was associated with a missense DCLRE1C variant in a later genetic analysis, and the association was replicated in an independent cohort. A group of highly shared sequence variants was considered likely to be a technical artifact of the sequencing pipeline.

The sequence was obtained from a man aged 18-30 years in good health and CMV-seronegative. The sequencing input was PBMCs. The sequence links TRBV19 to TRBJ1-5; there is no confident call for the D gene. The CDR3: CASMLGSYSNQPQHF. Here is the DNA: TGTGCCAGCATGCTAGGATCTTATAGCAATCAGCCCCAGCATTTT.